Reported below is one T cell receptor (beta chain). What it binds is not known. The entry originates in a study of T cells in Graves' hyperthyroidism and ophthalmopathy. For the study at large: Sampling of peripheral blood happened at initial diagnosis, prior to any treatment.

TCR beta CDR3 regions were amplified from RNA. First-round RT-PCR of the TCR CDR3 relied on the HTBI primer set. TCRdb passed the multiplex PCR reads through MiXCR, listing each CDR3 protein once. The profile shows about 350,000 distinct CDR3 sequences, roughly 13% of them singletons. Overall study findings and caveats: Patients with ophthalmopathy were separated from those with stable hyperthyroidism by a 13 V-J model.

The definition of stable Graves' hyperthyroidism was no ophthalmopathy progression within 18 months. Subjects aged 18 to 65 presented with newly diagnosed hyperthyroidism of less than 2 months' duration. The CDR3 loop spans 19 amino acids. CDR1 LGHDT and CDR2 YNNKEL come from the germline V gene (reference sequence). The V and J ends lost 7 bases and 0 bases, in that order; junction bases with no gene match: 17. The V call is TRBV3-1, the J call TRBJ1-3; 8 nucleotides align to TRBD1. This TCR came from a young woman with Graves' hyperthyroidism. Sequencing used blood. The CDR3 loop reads CASTKDVNDRGRSGNTIYF. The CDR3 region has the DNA TGTGCCAGCACCAAAGACGTAAATGACAGGGGCCGCTCTGGAAACACCATATATTTT.